This TCR beta chain was found in a study of blood T cell repertoires in COVID-19. Study background: Acute and convalescent COVID-19 specimens originated in the United States, Italy and Spain.

Trimming at V came to 2 bases and at J to 4 bases, leaving 2 bases not matched to a gene. The V gene's germline CDR1 is LGHNA and CDR2 YSLEER. The length of the CDR3 is 14 residues. Authors' analysis steps: Amplification of reference gene primers provided the estimated nucleated cell counts. Clones were sequenced by immunoSEQ multiplex PCR, and TCRdb holds only the in-frame ones, with some missing. V, J and clone size are taken as reported in that table, and D and trimming were inferred from the DNA itself. The sample records hundreds of thousands of clones, roughly 87% being singletons. The sequenced sample consisted of peripheral blood. The chain joins TRBV4-3 to TRBJ1-3; 7 bases are shared with TRBD1. This TCR was recovered from a man younger than 35 with active or convalescent COVID-19. CDR3 loop: CASSQLTGGNTIYF. The CDR3 region has the DNA TGCGCCAGCAGCCAACTGACAGGGGGAAACACCATATATTTT.